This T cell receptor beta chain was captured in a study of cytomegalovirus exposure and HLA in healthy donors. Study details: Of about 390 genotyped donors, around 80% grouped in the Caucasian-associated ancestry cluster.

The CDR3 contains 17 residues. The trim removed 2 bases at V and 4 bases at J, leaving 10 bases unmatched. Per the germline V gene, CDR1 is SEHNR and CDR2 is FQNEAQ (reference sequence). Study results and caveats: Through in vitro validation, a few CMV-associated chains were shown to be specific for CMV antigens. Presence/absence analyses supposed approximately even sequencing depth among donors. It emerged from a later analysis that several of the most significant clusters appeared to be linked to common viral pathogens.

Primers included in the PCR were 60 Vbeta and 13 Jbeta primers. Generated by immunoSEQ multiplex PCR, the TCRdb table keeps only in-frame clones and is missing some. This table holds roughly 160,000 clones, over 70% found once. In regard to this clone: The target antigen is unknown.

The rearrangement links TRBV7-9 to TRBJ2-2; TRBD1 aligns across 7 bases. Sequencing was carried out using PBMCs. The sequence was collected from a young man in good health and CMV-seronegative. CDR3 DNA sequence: TGTGCCAGCAGCTTACTGGGACAGCGTGGTAGCACCGGGGAGCTGTTTTTT. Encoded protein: CASSLLGQRGSTGELFF.